This TCR beta chain was profiled in a study of graft-versus-host responses after intestinal transplantation. Study-wide background: Every transplant recipient was induced with anti-thymocyte globulin, then maintained on tacrolimus and steroids for approximately three years.

Profiled with immunoSEQ multiplex PCR; TCRdb holds only in-frame clones, not every one. The data hold 25,000 or so clones, with 82% observed a single time. This clone was found once. Its target is not known. General observations from the study: The authors found GvH clones in recipient marrow, some appearing first in ileum or blood.

CDR3 length: 17 residues. Germline CDR1 and CDR2: LNHDA and SQIVND (reference sequence). With V trimmed by 1 base and J by 4 bases, 8 bases remained unmatched. The J gene is TRBJ2-7, the V gene TRBV19; 12 bases fit TRBD2. The sequencing here drew on unstimulated CD4+ T cells sorted from spleen or lymph node cells, taken before intestinal transplant. The TCR sequence derives from a human donor who received an intestinal transplant. CDR3 protein: CASSIVLTSGSGYEQYF. As DNA, the CDR3 is TGTGCCAGTAGTATAGTTCTGACTAGCGGGAGTGGGTACGAGCAGTACTTC.